The entry below describes one T cell receptor (beta chain). The data stem from a study of blood T cells in healthy people across ages. Primed by a sample-barcoded 5' primer and a J-beta primer mix, a second PCR proceeded for roughly 7 to 11 cycles. Each CDR3 protein is one row after TCRdb ran MiXCR on the 5' RACE reads. Counted here are 1.2 million to 1.5 million distinct CDR3 sequences, approximately 59% occurring once; the ten biggest clones make up under 8.5%. This CDR3 region has 15 residues. Trimming removed 6 bases at V and 5 bases at J, with 18 bases between. Germline V lookup: CDR1 MNHEY, CDR2 SVGEGT.

V usage is TRBV6-2 or TRBV6-3 and J usage is TRBJ2-3; unclear D gene. The sample taken for sequencing was blood. This receptor was identified in a man between 18 and 29 years old in good health. The CDR3 region is CASSCRAFDRDTQYF. DNA of the CDR3: TGTGCCAGCAGCTGTCGGGCTTTCGATCGAGATACGCAGTATTTT.